This T cell receptor (beta chain) was found in a study of T cells in Graves' hyperthyroidism and ophthalmopathy. Study-wide context: Blood was drawn when the patient was first diagnosed and still untreated.

Amplification targeted TCR beta CDR3 regions from RNA transcripts. First-round RT-PCR targeting the TCR CDR3 was performed with the HTBI primer set. Each CDR3 protein gets one entry after TCRdb re-called the multiplex PCR reads with MiXCR. The sample has approximately 600,000 distinct CDR3 sequences; less than 25% are singletons. Study-wide results and caveats: Blood also contained most expanded thyroid clonotypes above 0.001.

Exclusion criteria comprised uncontrolled infection, other autoimmune disease, pregnancy or lactation. The PBMCs had their origin in 10 ml of fresh peripheral blood. With regard to this clonotype: Its antigen is as yet unknown.

Germline loops: CDR1 KGHSH, CDR2 LQKENI. With 3 bases clipped from V and 2 bases from J, the junction kept 6 bases outside the gene matches. The CDR3 is 15 amino acids. The chain joins TRBV18 to TRBJ1-2, with 7 bases lining up with TRBD1. The clonotype was recovered from a man aged 25 to 40 with Graves' ophthalmopathy. The specimen was blood. The CDR3 DNA follows: TGTGCCAGCTCACCCGTCGGACAGGAGAACTATGGCTACACCTTC. Translation: CASSPVGQENYGYTF.